The sequence of this T cell receptor (beta chain) was determined in a study of shared clonotypes between healthy human individuals. At the level of the study: Each donor's CD8 memory used one plate, CD8 naive two, each CD4 subset three. Study observations and caveats: Several donors showed sharing of about 5.5% of naive CD4 clonotypes. Depth was large, yet rarefaction showed that sorted-subset sequencing was incomplete.

After removal of 3 bases from V and 5 bases from J, the junction contained 0 bases not matched to a gene. The CDR3 extends over 14 amino acids. Germline assignment: CDR1 SGHTA and CDR2 FQGTGA. Generated by immunoSEQ multiplex PCR, the TCRdb table keeps only in-frame clones and is missing some. The data show some 2,500,000 clones, with roughly 93% seen just once and 0.35% to 0.45% held by the top ten. This clone was recorded once. Antigen unknown. The sequenced material came from naive CD4+ T cells from PBMCs. Subset indicated: CD45RA+ positively selected. The sequence was obtained from a man aged 18 to 30 in good health. Some clones in this sample may be carry-over from other donors' samples. The gene calls are TRBV7-3 and TRBJ2-3, with 12 positions matching TRBD2. The CDR3 loop reads CASSLGLAGDTQYF. Here the CDR3 DNA reads TGTGCCAGCAGCTTGGGACTAGCGGGAGATACGCAGTATTTT.